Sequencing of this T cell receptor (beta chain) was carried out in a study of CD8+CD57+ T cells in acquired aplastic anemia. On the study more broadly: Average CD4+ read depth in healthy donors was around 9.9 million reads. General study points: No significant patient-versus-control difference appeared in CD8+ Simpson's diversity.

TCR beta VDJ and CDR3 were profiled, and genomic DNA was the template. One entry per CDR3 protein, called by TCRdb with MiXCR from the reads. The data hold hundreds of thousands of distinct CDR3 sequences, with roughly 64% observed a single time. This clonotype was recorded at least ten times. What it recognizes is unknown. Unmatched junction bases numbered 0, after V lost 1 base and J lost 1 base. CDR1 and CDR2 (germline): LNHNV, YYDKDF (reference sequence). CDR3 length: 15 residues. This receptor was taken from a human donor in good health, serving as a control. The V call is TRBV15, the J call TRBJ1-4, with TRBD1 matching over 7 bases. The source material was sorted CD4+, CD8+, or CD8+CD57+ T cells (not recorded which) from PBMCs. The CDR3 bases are TGTGCCACCAGCAGAGGGACAGGAACTAATGAAAAACTGTTTTTT. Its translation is CATSRGTGTNEKLFF.